This paragraph reports one TCR beta chain. The protocol was immunoSEQ multiplex PCR, while the TCRdb copy is restricted to in-frame clones and leaves out a portion. The data hold roughly 2.4 million clones, with 90% to 97% observed a single time. The source of the sample is a study of shared clonotypes between healthy human individuals. Turning to the study itself: Donors consisted of two women and three men between 18 and 49.

Trimming cost V 10 bases and J 4 bases, with 22 bases left between them. The CDR3 runs 15 residues. Germline V CDR1 and CDR2: MNHEY, SMNVEV (reference sequence). This clonotype originated in a man younger than 30 in good health. The J gene is TRBJ1-2, the V gene TRBV27, with a possible D match to TRBD1 (5 bases). The sequencing sample was made of naive CD4+ T cells sorted from blood. Subset given: CD45RA+ positively selected. The CDR3 region is CAKPETLPGPYGYTF. The CDR3 region has the DNA TGTGCCAAACCGGAGACACTCCCGGGACCCTATGGCTACACCTTC.